This passage covers 3 T cell receptor beta chains from one sample sequenced in a study of control samples from healthy donors and cancer patients. Produced via immunoSEQ multiplex PCR; TCRdb's table is partial and in-frame only. The sample lists about 120,000 clones; 75% to 90% were seen once. Sequencing was done on a sample of PBMCs. The receptors derive from a woman in her forties or fifties with colorectal cancer.

J is TRBJ1-1 and V is TRBV5-1, with TRBD1 matching over 9 bases. Germline V gene lookup returns CDR1 SGHRS and CDR2 YFSETQ. The length of the CDR3 is 14 residues. After removal of 3 bases from V and 5 bases from J, the junction contained 5 bases not matched to a gene. CDR3 in amino acids: CASSSTGGETEAFF. In DNA, the CDR3 is TGCGCCAGCAGCTCGACAGGGGGTGAGACTGAAGCTTTCTTT.

The chain carries TRBV7-3 and TRBJ2-3; 7 bases fit TRBD1. There are 14 residues in the CDR3. V lost 5 bases to trimming and J lost 6 bases; unmatched junction nucleotides: 8. Germline loops: CDR1 SGHTA, CDR2 FQGTGA. The CDR3 sequence: CASSPQGGKDTQYF. DNA for the CDR3: TGTGCCAGCAGCCCGCAAGGGGGCAAGGATACGCAGTATTTT.

This clone came up once. This chain joins TRBV2 and TRBJ2-5; 8 nucleotides agree with TRBD1. Looked up from germline, CDR1 is SNHLY and CDR2 is FYNNEI. This CDR3 contains 17 residues. Trimming took 3 bases from V and 7 from J; bases not matched to a gene: 16. Here the CDR3 DNA reads TGTGCCAGCAGTGAGGGAAGCGTAAGGACAGGGATGGGGACCCAGTACTTC. Translation gives CASSEGSVRTGMGTQYF. The full variable domain, rest sourced from reference TRBV2 and TRBJ2-5, is EPEVTQTPSHQVTQMGQEVILRCVPISNHLYFYWYRQILGQKVEFLVSFYNNEISEKSEIFDDQFSVERPDGSNFTLKIRSTKLEDSAMYFCASSEGSVRTGMGTQYFGPGTRLLVL.